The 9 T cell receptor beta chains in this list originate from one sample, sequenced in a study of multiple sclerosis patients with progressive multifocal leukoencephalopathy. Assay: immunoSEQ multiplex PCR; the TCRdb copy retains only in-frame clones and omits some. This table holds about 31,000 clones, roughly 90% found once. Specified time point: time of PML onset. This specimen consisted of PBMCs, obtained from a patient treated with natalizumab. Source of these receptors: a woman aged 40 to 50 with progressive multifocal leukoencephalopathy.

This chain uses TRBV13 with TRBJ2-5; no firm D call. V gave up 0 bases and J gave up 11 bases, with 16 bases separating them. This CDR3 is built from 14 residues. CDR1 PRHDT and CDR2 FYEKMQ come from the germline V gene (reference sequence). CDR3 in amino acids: CASSLGVSDPEQYF. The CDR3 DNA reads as TGTGCCAGCAGCTTAGGGGTCTCGGATCCGGAGCAGTACTTC.

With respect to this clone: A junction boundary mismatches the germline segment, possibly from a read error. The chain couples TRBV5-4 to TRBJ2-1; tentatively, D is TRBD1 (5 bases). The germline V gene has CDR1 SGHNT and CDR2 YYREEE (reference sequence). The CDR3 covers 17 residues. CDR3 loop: CASSSLGPREKHAKRLF. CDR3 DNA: TGTGCCAGCAGCTCGCTCGGTCCCAGGGAAAAACACGCGAAAAGACTCTTC.

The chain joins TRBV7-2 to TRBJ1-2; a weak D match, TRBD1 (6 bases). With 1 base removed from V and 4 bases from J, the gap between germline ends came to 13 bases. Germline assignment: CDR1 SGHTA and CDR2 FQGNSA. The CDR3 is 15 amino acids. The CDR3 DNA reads TGTGCCAGCAGCTTAGGGGGGGCTAAGCCCTATGGCTACACCTTC. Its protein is CASSLGGAKPYGYTF.

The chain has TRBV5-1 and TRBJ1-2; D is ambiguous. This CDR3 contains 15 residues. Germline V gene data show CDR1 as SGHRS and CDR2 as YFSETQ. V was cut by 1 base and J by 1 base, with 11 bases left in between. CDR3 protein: CASSLRTADNYGYTF. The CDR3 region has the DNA TGCGCCAGCAGCTTGAGGACGGCTGATAACTATGGCTACACCTTC.

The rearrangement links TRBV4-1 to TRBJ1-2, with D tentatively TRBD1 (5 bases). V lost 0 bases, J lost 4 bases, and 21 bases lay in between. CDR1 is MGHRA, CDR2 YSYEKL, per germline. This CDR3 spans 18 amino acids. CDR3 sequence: CASSQDLAQGRSPYGYTF. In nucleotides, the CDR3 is TGCGCCAGCAGCCAAGATCTGGCGCAGGGTAGGTCCCCCTATGGCTACACCTTC.

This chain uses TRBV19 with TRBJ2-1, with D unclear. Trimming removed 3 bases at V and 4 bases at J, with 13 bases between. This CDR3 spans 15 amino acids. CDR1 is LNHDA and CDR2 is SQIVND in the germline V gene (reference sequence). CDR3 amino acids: CASSITIILYNEQFF. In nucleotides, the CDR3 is TGTGCCAGTAGTATCACGATCATCCTTTACAATGAGCAGTTCTTC. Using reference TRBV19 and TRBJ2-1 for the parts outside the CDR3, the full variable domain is DGGITQSPKYLFRKEGQNVTLSCEQNLNHDAMYWYRQDPGQGLRLIYYSQIVNDFQKGDIAEGYSVSREKKESFPLTVTSAQKNPTAFYLCASSITIILYNEQFFGPGTRLTVL.

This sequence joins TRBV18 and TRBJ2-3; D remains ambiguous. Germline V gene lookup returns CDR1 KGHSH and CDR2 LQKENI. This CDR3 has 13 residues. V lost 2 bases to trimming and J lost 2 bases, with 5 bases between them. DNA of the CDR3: TGTGCCAGCTCACCATCCCACACAGATACGCAGTATTTT. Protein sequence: CASSPSHTDTQYF.

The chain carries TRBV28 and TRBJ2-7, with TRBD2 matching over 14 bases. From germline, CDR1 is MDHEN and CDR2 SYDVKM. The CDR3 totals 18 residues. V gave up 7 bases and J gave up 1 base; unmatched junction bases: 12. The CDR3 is CASKTGLAGVTGSYEQYF. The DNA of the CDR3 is TGTGCCAGCAAAACGGGACTAGCGGGAGTTACGGGGTCCTACGAGCAGTACTTC.

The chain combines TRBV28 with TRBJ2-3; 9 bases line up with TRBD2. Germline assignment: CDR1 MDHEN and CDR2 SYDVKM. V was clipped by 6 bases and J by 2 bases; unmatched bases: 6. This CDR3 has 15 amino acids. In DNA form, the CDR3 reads TGTGCCAGCAGATTACTAGCGGGCCTCACAGATACGCAGTATTTT. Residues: CASRLLAGLTDTQYF.